Presented here are 24 T cell receptor beta chains from one specimen sequenced in a study of CD8+CD57+ T cells in acquired aplastic anemia. Genomic DNA acted as the template from which TCR beta VDJ combination and CDR3 sequence profiling were carried out. TCRdb reanalysed the reads using MiXCR and keeps one entry per CDR3 protein. The data hold roughly 170,000 distinct CDR3 sequences, with approximately 48% observed a single time. Patients picked for sequencing had shown CD8+CD57+ cell expansion detected by flow cytometry. What was sequenced was sorted CD4+, CD8+, or CD8+CD57+ T cells (not recorded which) from PBMCs. These receptors came from a human donor with aplastic anemia.

The CDR3 DNA reads TGTGCCAGCAGCACTAGCGGGAGAGCCTTAGGTGGAACCTACAATGAGCAGTTCTTC. Protein product: CASSTSGRALGGTYNEQFF. The gene calls are TRBV11-1 and TRBJ2-1; 11 bases fit TRBD2. The length of the CDR3 is 19 residues. With V trimmed by 5 bases and J by 2 bases, 14 bases remained unmatched. CDR1 is SGHAT, CDR2 FQDESV, per germline (reference sequence).

This clonotype was recorded at least ten times. This sequence joins TRBV10-2 and TRBJ2-7, with a weak D call TRBD1 (5 bases). CDR1 WSHSY and CDR2 SAAADI come from the germline V gene. V lost 7 bases, J lost 2 bases, and 12 bases lay in between. CDR3 length equals 13 residues. DNA of the CDR3: TGCGCCAGCACCAGACAGCCTCCCTACGAGCAGTACTTC. Its protein product is CASTRQPPYEQYF.

Many counts were recorded for this clonotype. This chain links TRBV11-2 with TRBJ2-7; 7 nucleotides align to TRBD1. V shed 5 bases, J shed 2 bases, and the junction held 6 bases outside the gene matches. CDR1 and CDR2 (germline): SGHAT, FQNNGV. The CDR3 loop spans 14 amino acids. The CDR3 is CASSLLQGAYEQYF. The CDR3 coding sequence is TGTGCCAGCAGCCTCCTGCAGGGGGCCTACGAGCAGTACTTC.

This clonotype was counted a few times. V and J are TRBV7-2 and TRBJ2-1; no clear D gene. Germline loops: CDR1 SGHTA, CDR2 FQGNSA. CDR3 length: 13 amino acids. V was clipped by 5 bases and J by 4 bases, with 9 bases between them. CDR3 DNA: TGTGCCAGCAGCGCCCAGAGGTACAATGAGCAGTTCTTC. It specifies CASSAQRYNEQFF.

This chain uses TRBV6-1 with TRBJ1-6; unclear D gene. CDR3 length equals 12 residues. Trimming took 8 bases from V and 6 from J, leaving 8 bases between them. The germline CDR1 and CDR2 sequences are MNHNS and SASEGT. CDR3 protein: CASSLVNSPLHF. CDR3 nucleotide sequence: TGTGCCAGCTCCTTGGTTAATTCACCCCTCCACTTT.

The chain carries TRBV24-1 and TRBJ2-3; no firm D call. Germline V gene sequence: CDR1 KGHDR, CDR2 SFDVKD. The germline V and J ends were trimmed by 2 bases and 5 bases, with 10 bases remaining between them. The CDR3 extends over 14 amino acids. Here the CDR3 reads CATSDSTREDTQYF. The CDR3 coding sequence is TGTGCCACCAGTGATTCCACACGTGAAGATACGCAGTATTTT.

The chain joins TRBV29-1 to TRBJ2-1, with unresolved D. The germline gives CDR1 SQVTM, CDR2 ANQGSEA. This CDR3 comprises 12 residues. Deletions cut 5 bases from V and 8 bases from J, with 13 bases between. CDR3: CSVQLSVDEQFF. The DNA of the CDR3 is TGCAGCGTTCAGTTGTCCGTCGATGAGCAGTTCTTC.

In this sample, this clonotype turned up many times. This chain joins TRBV5-5 and TRBJ1-1; D may be TRBD1 (6 bases). Germline V CDR1 and CDR2: SGHKS, YYEKEE (reference sequence). This CDR3 has 15 amino acids. The V end lost 1 base, the J end lost 6 bases, and 16 bases lay between the germline ends. CDR3 sequence: CASSLITGKGAEAFF. The CDR3 coding sequence is TGTGCCAGCAGCTTGATAACGGGGAAGGGGGCTGAAGCTTTCTTT.

This chain links TRBV15 with TRBJ1-1; tentative D call: TRBD1 (5 bases). Per the germline V gene, CDR1 is LNHNV and CDR2 is YYDKDF (reference sequence). Deletions cut 1 base from V and 4 bases from J, with 7 bases between. CDR3 length equals 13 residues. The chain's CDR3 is CATSRGQPTEAFF. CDR3 DNA sequence: TGTGCCACCAGCAGAGGACAGCCCACTGAAGCTTTCTTT.

Comments on this clonotype: Lacking the conserved final phenylalanine or tryptophan, this CDR3 likely reflects a read error. V usage is TRBV20-1 and J usage is TRBJ2-3; the match to TRBD2 covers 9 bases. The CDR3 has 14 residues. Looked up from germline, CDR1 is DFQATT and CDR2 is SNEGSKA (reference sequence). The CDR3 spells CSGRTSESTGTQYL. The CDR3 coding sequence is TGCAGTGGCAGGACTAGCGAGAGCACAGGTACGCAGTATCTT.

The chain recombines TRBV20-1 with TRBJ2-3, with TRBD2 matching 13 bases. The V gene's germline CDR1 is DFQATT and CDR2 SNEGSKA (reference sequence). CDR3 length: 13 amino acids. V shed 8 bases, J shed 7 bases, and the junction held 6 bases outside the gene matches. The CDR3 coding sequence is TGCAGTCCACTAGCGGGAGGGGTCAATACGCAGTATTTT. Protein: CSPLAGGVNTQYF.

This rearrangement joins TRBV24-1 to TRBJ2-1, with unresolved D. The CDR3 consists of 14 residues. The V end was cut by 5 bases, the J end by 6 bases, with 13 bases between. Per germline, CDR1 KGHDR and CDR2 SFDVKD. This CDR3 reads CATSAPLDGNEQFF. Written as DNA, the CDR3 is TGTGCCACCAGTGCCCCCCTAGATGGCAATGAGCAGTTCTTC.

This clonotype was seen a few times. V is TRBV15 and J is TRBJ1-6, with D maybe TRBD1 (6 bases). Germline-derived CDR1 and CDR2 are LNHNV and YYDKDF (reference sequence). This CDR3 is built from 16 residues. V was trimmed by 1 base and J by 9 bases, leaving 16 bases between them. The CDR3 bases are TGTGCCACCAGCAGAGCCGGGACACTTATACGTTCACCCCTCCACTTT. It specifies CATSRAGTLIRSPLHF.

The chain recombines TRBV5-1 with TRBJ2-5; unclear D gene. The CDR3 has 13 residues. CDR1 and CDR2 from the germline V gene are SGHRS and YFSETQ. V was clipped by 2 bases and J by 3 bases, with 8 bases between them. CDR3 amino acids: CASSFLVEETQYF. The CDR3 DNA follows: TGCGCCAGCAGCTTCCTCGTGGAAGAGACCCAGTACTTC.

In its sample, this clonotype was seen many times. This CDR3 is CASSPKSDQPQHF. For the CDR3, the DNA is TGTGCCAGCAGCCCCAAAAGTGATCAGCCCCAGCATTTT. J is TRBJ1-5 and V is TRBV7-6, with unresolved D. Trimming took off 5 bases at V and 5 bases at J, with 10 bases between the two ends. Germline CDR1 is SGHVS and CDR2 is FNYEAQ. The CDR3 contains 13 residues.

This clonotype has at least ten counts. The rearrangement links TRBV20-1 to TRBJ1-3; TRBD1 is a possible D gene (6 bases). CDR3 size: 15 residues. Deletions cut 4 bases from V and 2 bases from J, with 15 bases between. CDR1 and CDR2 from the germline V gene are DFQATT and SNEGSKA (reference sequence). This chain's CDR3 is CSAIQGGAAGNTIYF. CDR3 sequence (DNA): TGCAGTGCTATCCAAGGGGGGGCAGCTGGAAACACCATATATTTT.

V is TRBV5-6 and J is TRBJ2-7; 8 bases map to TRBD1. The CDR3 consists of 15 residues. With V trimmed by 2 bases and J by 4 bases, 8 bases remained unmatched. Per the germline V gene, CDR1 is SGHDT and CDR2 is YYEEEE. DNA for the CDR3: TGTGCCAGCAGCTTTAGGGCAGGGGGCGAGTACGAGCAGTACTTC. Translating it yields CASSFRAGGEYEQYF.

CDR3 nucleotides: TGTGCCAGCAGCTTAGCGTTGGCGGGGGGGCGTGGGACCCAGTACTTC. Its translation is CASSLALAGGRGTQYF. The gene calls are TRBV7-2 and TRBJ2-5, with TRBD2 identical over 9 bases. After removal of 0 bases from V and 7 bases from J, the junction contained 9 bases not matched to a gene. The CDR3 contains 16 residues. Looked up from germline, CDR1 is SGHTA and CDR2 is FQGNSA.

This chain links TRBV7-3 with TRBJ1-1; D remains ambiguous. In germline, CDR1 is SGHTA, CDR2 FQGTGA. The CDR3 contains 13 residues. V was clipped by 5 bases and J by 5 bases, with 12 bases between them. CDR3 in amino acids: CASSAESVTEAFF. For the CDR3, the DNA is TGTGCCAGCAGCGCTGAGTCCGTTACTGAAGCTTTCTTT.

This clonotype was detected only once. The V call is TRBV24-1, the J call TRBJ2-1; D possibly corresponds to TRBD2 (6 bases). CDR3 length equals 15 residues. The germline gives CDR1 KGHDR, CDR2 SFDVKD. Trimming removed 1 base at V and 10 bases at J, with 16 bases between. DNA of the CDR3: TGTGCCACCAGTGATTTCACGGGAGAGAGGAACGAGCAGTTCTTC. The encoded protein is CATSDFTGERNEQFF.

This clonotype has only a few counts. The rearrangement uses TRBV30 and TRBJ1-4; D perhaps matches TRBD1 (5 bases). Trimming pared 4 bases from V and 5 bases from J, leaving 14 bases between. CDR1 and CDR2 from the germline V gene are GTSNPN and SVGIG (reference sequence). This CDR3 comprises 14 residues. The chain's CDR3 is CAWKWGTDNEKLFF. In DNA, the CDR3 is TGTGCCTGGAAGTGGGGGACTGACAATGAAAAACTGTTTTTT.

This clonotype has ten or more counts. This chain links TRBV2 with TRBJ2-3; TRBD2 matches 11 bases. Trimming at V came to 6 bases and at J to 0 bases, leaving 11 bases not matched to a gene. The CDR3 consists of 18 residues. Germline V gene sequence: CDR1 SNHLY, CDR2 FYNNEI. CDR3 coding DNA: TGTGCCAGCAGGGGGCCTAGCGGGGGGAAAACTAGCACAGATACGCAGTATTTT. It specifies CASRGPSGGKTSTDTQYF.

This clonotype was counted at least ten times. This chain connects TRBV6-5 to TRBJ1-1, with a possible D match to TRBD1 (6 bases). There are 15 residues in the CDR3. CDR1 and CDR2 (germline): MNHEY, SVGAGI. Trimming pared 0 bases from V and 7 bases from J, leaving 15 bases between. The CDR3 nucleotides are TGTGCCAGCAGTTACTCGAGGGGGACGGTCATTGAAGCTTTCTTT. Protein sequence: CASSYSRGTVIEAFF.

This clonotype showed up many times. The V gene is TRBV20-1, the J gene TRBJ1-1; tentative D call: TRBD1 (6 bases). From germline, CDR1 is DFQATT and CDR2 SNEGSKA (reference sequence). The germline V and J ends were trimmed by 5 bases and 0 bases, with 16 bases remaining between them. The CDR3 length is 15 residues. CDR3 DNA sequence: TGCAGTGCTCGAGGGGGAGTGGGATTGAACACTGAAGCTTTCTTT. It translates to CSARGGVGLNTEAFF.